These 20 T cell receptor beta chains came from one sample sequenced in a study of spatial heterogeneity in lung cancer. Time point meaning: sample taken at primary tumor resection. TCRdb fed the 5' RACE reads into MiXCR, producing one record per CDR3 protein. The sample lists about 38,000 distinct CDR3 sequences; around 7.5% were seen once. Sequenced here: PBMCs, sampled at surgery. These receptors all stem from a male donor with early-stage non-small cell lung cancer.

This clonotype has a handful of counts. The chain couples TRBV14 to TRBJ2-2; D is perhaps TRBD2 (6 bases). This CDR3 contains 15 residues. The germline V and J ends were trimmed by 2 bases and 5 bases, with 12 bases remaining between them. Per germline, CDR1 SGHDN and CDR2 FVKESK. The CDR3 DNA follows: TGTGCCAGCAGCCAATTCGACGGGGGTACCGGGGAGCTGTTTTTT. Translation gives CASSQFDGGTGELFF.

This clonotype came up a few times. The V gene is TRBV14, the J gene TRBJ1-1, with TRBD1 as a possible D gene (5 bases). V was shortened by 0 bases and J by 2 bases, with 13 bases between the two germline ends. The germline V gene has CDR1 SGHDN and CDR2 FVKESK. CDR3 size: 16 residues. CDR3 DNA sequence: TGTGCCAGCAGCCAAGATTGGGGGAGGACCAACACTGAAGCTTTCTTT. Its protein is CASSQDWGRTNTEAFF.

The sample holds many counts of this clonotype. The CDR3 nucleotides are TGTGCCAGCAGTTCCCGGAAGGACGAGCAGTACTTC. The encoded protein is CASSSRKDEQYF. The chain is built from TRBV6-1 and TRBJ2-7; D is unresolved. CDR1 and CDR2 from the germline V gene are MNHNS and SASEGT. V gave up 5 bases and J gave up 5 bases, with 10 bases separating them. This CDR3 is built from 12 residues.

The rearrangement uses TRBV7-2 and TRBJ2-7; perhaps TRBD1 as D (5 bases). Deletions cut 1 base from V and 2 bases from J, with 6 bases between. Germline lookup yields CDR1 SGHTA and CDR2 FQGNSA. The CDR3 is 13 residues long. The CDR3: CASSLGQPYEQYF. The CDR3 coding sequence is TGTGCCAGCAGCTTAGGACAGCCCTACGAGCAGTACTTC. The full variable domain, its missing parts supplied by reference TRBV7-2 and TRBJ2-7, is GAGVSQSPSNKVTEKGKDVELRCDPISGHTALYWYRQSLGQGLEFLIYFQGNSAPDKSGLPSDRFSAERTGGSVSTLTIQRTQQEDSAVYLCASSLGQPYEQYFGPGTRLTVT.

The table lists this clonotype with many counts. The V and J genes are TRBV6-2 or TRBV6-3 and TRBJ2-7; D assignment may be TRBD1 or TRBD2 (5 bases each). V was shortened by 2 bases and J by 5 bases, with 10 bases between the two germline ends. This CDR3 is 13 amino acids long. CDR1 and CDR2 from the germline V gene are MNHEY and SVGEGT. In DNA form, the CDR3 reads TGTGCCAGCAGTTACGGGACCAGACACGAGCAGTACGTC. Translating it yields CASSYGTRHEQYV.

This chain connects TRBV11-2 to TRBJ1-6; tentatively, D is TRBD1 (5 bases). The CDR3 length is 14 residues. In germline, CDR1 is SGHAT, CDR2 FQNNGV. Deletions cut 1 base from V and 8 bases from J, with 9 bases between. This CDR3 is CASSLGQHHSPLHF. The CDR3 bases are TGTGCCAGCAGCTTAGGACAGCACCATTCACCCCTCCACTTT.

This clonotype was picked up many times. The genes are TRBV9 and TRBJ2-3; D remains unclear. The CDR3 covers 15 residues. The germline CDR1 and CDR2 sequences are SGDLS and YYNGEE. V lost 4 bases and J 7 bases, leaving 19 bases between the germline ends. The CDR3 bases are TGTGCCAGCAGCATCAGGACCTCCCCCGCGAATACGCAGTATTTT. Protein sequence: CASSIRTSPANTQYF.

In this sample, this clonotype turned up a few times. CDR3 amino acids: CASSPSTVNTEAFF. The DNA for the CDR3 is TGTGCCAGCAGCCCATCAACAGTGAACACTGAAGCTTTCTTT. This chain uses TRBV7-9 with TRBJ1-1; D is uncertain. There are 14 residues in the CDR3. V was cut by 5 bases and J by 0 bases, with 10 bases left in between. Per the germline V gene, CDR1 is SEHNR and CDR2 is FQNEAQ (reference sequence).

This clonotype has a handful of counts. Here the CDR3 reads CASSKVFGGWLAFSADTQYF. The DNA of the CDR3 is TGTGCCAGCAGCAAAGTATTTGGCGGTTGGCTAGCCTTCTCAGCAGATACGCAGTATTTT. The rearrangement links TRBV21-1 to TRBJ2-3; the table calls TRBD2, which could not be checked here. TRBV21-1 is a pseudogene locus. The CDR3 is 20 residues long.

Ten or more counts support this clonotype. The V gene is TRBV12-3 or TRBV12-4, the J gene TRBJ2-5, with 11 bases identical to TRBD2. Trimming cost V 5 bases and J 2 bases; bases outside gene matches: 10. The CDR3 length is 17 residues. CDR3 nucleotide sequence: TGTGCCAGCAGTCCTTACACTAGCGGGAGCAAACAAGAGACCCAGTACTTC. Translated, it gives CASSPYTSGSKQETQYF.

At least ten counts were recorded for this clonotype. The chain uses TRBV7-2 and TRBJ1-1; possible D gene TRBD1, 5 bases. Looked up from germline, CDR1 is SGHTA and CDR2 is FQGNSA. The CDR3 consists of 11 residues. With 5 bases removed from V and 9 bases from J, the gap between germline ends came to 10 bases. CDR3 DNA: TGTGCCAGCAGCCAGGGACGACAAGCTTTCTTT. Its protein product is CASSQGRQAFF.

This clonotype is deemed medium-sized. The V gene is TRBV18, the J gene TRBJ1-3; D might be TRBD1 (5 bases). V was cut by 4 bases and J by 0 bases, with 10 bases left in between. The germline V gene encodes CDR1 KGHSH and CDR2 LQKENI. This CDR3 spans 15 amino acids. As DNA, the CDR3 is TGTGCCAGCTCACTGGGACGGAACTCTGGAAACACCATATATTTT. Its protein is CASSLGRNSGNTIYF.

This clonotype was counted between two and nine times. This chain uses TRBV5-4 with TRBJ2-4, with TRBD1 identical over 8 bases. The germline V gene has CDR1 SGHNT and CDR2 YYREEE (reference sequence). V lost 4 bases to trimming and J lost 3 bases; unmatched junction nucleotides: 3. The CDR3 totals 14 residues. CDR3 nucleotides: TGTGCCAGCAGCCAACAGGGGGTCAAAAACATTCAGTACTTC. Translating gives CASSQQGVKNIQYF. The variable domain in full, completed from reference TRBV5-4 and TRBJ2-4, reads ETGVTQSPTHLIKTRGQQVTLRCSSQSGHNTVSWYQQALGQGPQFIFQYYREEENGRGNFPPRFSGLQFPNYSSELNVNALELDDSALYLCASSQQGVKNIQYFGAGTRLSVL.

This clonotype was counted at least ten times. The CDR3 loop reads CASSLVPSGANVLTF. The CDR3 nucleotides read TGTGCCAGCAGCTTGGTACCCTCTGGGGCCAACGTCCTGACTTTC. The rearrangement uses TRBV5-6 and TRBJ2-6, with unresolved D. V dropped 0 bases and J dropped 0 bases, with 4 bases sitting between them. The CDR3 totals 15 residues. Germline V CDR1 and CDR2: SGHDT, YYEEEE.

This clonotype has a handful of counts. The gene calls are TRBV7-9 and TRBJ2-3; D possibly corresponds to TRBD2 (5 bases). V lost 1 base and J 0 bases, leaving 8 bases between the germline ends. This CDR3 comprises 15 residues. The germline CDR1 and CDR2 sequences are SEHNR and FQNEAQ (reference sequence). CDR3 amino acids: CASSLVGESTDTQYF. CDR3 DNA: TGTGCCAGCAGCTTAGTCGGGGAAAGCACAGATACGCAGTATTTT.

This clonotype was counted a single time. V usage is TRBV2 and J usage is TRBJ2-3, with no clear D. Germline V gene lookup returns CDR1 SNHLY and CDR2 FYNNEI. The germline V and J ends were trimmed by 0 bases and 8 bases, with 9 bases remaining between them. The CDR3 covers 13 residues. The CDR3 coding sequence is TGTGCCAGCAGTGAAGCAGGGATAGTTACGCAGTATTTT. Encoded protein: CASSEAGIVTQYF.

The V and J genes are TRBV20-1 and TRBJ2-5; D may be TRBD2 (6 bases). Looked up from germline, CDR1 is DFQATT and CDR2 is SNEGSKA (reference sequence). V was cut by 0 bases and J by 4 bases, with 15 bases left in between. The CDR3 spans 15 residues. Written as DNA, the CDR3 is TGCAGTGCTAGAGAAATGGGGACTGGCCCAGAGACCCAGTACTTC. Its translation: CSAREMGTGPETQYF.

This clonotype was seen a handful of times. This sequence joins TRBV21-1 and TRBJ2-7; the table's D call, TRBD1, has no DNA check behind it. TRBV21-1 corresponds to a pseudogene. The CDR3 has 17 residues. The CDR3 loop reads CASSKKILEDRDYEQYF. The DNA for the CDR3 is TGTGCCAGCAGCAAAAAAATTCTGGAGGACAGGGACTACGAGCAGTACTTC.

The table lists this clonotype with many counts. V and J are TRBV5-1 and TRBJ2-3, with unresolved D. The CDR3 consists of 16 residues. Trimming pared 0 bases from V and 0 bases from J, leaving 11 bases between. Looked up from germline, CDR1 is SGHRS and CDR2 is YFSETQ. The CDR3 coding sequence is TGCGCCAGCAGCTTGGAGTGGAGTACTAGCACAGATACGCAGTATTTT. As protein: CASSLEWSTSTDTQYF.

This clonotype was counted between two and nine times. This chain's CDR3 is CASSPDRPQYNEQFF. The DNA of the CDR3 is TGCGCCAGCAGCCCGGACAGGCCCCAATACAATGAGCAGTTCTTC. This sequence joins TRBV5-1 and TRBJ2-1, with 7 positions matching TRBD1. The junction had 8 bases not matched to a gene; V was cut back by 4 bases and J by 4 bases. The CDR3 extends over 15 amino acids. Germline V CDR1 and CDR2: SGHRS, YFSETQ.